Shown below are 23 T cell receptor beta chains from a single sample sequenced in a study of Tregs in tolerant kidney transplant recipients. Using immunoSEQ multiplex PCR, the repertoire was profiled, and TCRdb retains in-frame clones only, with some absent. In the table there are more than 90,000 clones, almost 95% of which are singletons. Sequencing was performed on CD4+ T cells from blood. The source is a human donor in good health.

The chain joins TRBV5-4 to TRBJ2-7; D call uncertain. There are 12 residues in the CDR3. Germline assignment: CDR1 SGHNT and CDR2 YYREEE (reference sequence). V gave up 0 bases and J gave up 4 bases, with 5 bases separating them. CDR3 loop: CASSLGGYEQYF. DNA for the CDR3: TGTGCCAGCAGCTTGGGAGGTTACGAGCAGTACTTC.

The rearrangement joins TRBV6-5 to TRBJ2-2; D unclear. V was shortened by 1 base and J by 8 bases, with 2 bases between the two germline ends. The germline V gene has CDR1 MNHEY and CDR2 SVGAGI. The CDR3 runs 11 residues. The chain's CDR3 is CASSYLGELFF. The CDR3 region has the DNA TGTGCCAGCAGTTACTTAGGGGAGCTGTTTTTT.

The V gene is TRBV5-5, the J gene TRBJ2-2; D remains unclear. Trimming removed 4 bases from V and 7 bases from J, with 20 bases in between. The germline gives CDR1 SGHKS, CDR2 YYEKEE (reference sequence). The CDR3 is 16 amino acids. The DNA for the CDR3 is TGTGCCAGCAGCCCAACCCTAATTACTCTCGGCGGGGAGCTGTTTTTT. Protein product: CASSPTLITLGGELFF.

The V call is TRBV18, the J call TRBJ2-3; tentatively, D is TRBD2 (5 bases). The V end lost 6 bases, the J end lost 4 bases, and 14 bases lay between the germline ends. The CDR3 has 14 residues. Germline-derived CDR1 and CDR2 are KGHSH and LQKENI. The CDR3 sequence: CASSGGEGPDTQYF. CDR3 nucleotides: TGTGCCAGCTCCGGAGGTGAGGGCCCAGATACGCAGTATTTT.

This chain joins TRBV2 and TRBJ2-6, with D tentatively TRBD1 (6 bases). V lost 4 bases to trimming and J lost 1 base, with 8 bases between them. CDR3 length: 15 residues. The V gene's germline CDR1 is SNHLY and CDR2 FYNNEI. The DNA for the CDR3 is TGTGCCAGCAGTGGGCAGGGGTCTGGGGCCAACGTCCTGACTTTC. It codes for CASSGQGSGANVLTF.

The chain uses TRBV27 and TRBJ2-5, with D possibly TRBD2 on 5 matching bases. Germline V gives CDR1 MNHEY, CDR2 SMNVEV (reference sequence). This CDR3 is 16 amino acids long. V was cut by 6 bases and J by 5 bases, with 22 bases left in between. The DNA of the CDR3 is TGTGCCAGCAGCCGAGGGTGGGAGACACCCAGGGAGACCCAGTACTTC. Translating it yields CASSRGWETPRETQYF.

This chain joins TRBV9 and TRBJ2-1; 13 bases match TRBD2. Germline V CDR1 and CDR2: SGDLS, YYNGEE. V gave up 0 bases and J gave up 4 bases; unmatched junction bases: 4. This CDR3 is 17 amino acids long. The CDR3 spells CASSVAPLAGGYNEQFF. The CDR3 region has the DNA TGTGCCAGCAGCGTAGCCCCACTAGCGGGAGGGTACAATGAGCAGTTCTTC.

V gene TRBV5-5 combines with J gene TRBJ2-7; tentative D call: TRBD2 (6 bases). Per the germline V gene, CDR1 is SGHKS and CDR2 is YYEKEE (reference sequence). V lost 3 bases, J lost 0 bases, and 16 bases lay in between. This CDR3 spans 16 amino acids. DNA for the CDR3: TGTGCCAGCAGCTACTTGCCGGGACTCAGCTCCTACGAGCAGTACTTC. Residues: CASSYLPGLSSYEQYF.

The chain joins TRBV10-3 to TRBJ1-4; unclear D gene. CDR1 and CDR2 (germline): ENHRY, SYGVKD. V shed 5 bases and J shed 3 bases, with 10 bases lying between them. The CDR3 contains 14 residues. The CDR3 sequence is CAISPGHSNEKLFF. CDR3 DNA sequence: TGTGCCATCAGTCCCGGGCACTCTAATGAAAAACTGTTTTTT.

The chain is built from TRBV6-4 and TRBJ1-6; D unresolved. The germline V and J ends were trimmed by 4 bases and 7 bases, with 14 bases remaining between them. This CDR3 is 15 amino acids long. Germline V gene data show CDR1 as MRHNA and CDR2 as SNTAGT. CDR3 coding DNA: TGTGCCAGCAGTGTGCGGATAGGGCAGAATTCACCCCTCCACTTT. Residues: CASSVRIGQNSPLHF.

The chain couples TRBV5-1 to TRBJ2-7; maybe TRBD2 (5 bases). CDR1 SGHRS and CDR2 YFSETQ come from the germline V gene. The CDR3 loop spans 14 amino acids. V was trimmed by 6 bases and J by 0 bases, leaving 13 bases between them. CDR3 region: CASNRQGSSYEQYF. The CDR3 bases are TGCGCCAGCAACCGCCAAGGGAGCTCCTACGAGCAGTACTTC.

The chain is built from TRBV7-9 and TRBJ2-1; 8 nucleotides align to TRBD2. The CDR3 runs 15 residues. Unmatched junction bases numbered 9, after V lost 2 bases and J lost 9 bases. Per the germline V gene, CDR1 is SEHNR and CDR2 is FQNEAQ (reference sequence). CDR3 DNA: TGTGCCAGCAGCTTAAGAAGCGGGGGTATAGGTGAGCAGTTCTTC. It is translated as CASSLRSGGIGEQFF.

The chain is built from TRBV7-9 and TRBJ1-2; tentative D call: TRBD1 (5 bases). The germline CDR1 and CDR2 sequences are SEHNR and FQNEAQ (reference sequence). The CDR3 is made up of 16 amino acids. Trimming cost V 1 base and J 5 bases, with 17 bases left between them. This CDR3 reads CASSLVVIGEEYGYTF. The CDR3 DNA sequence: TGTGCCAGCAGCTTAGTGGTTATAGGGGAGGAATATGGCTACACCTTC.

V is TRBV19 and J is TRBJ2-6, with D perhaps matching TRBD1 (5 bases). Trimming shortened V by 5 bases and J by 0 bases, and 8 bases separated the two germline ends. The CDR3 spans 15 residues. The germline V gene has CDR1 LNHDA and CDR2 SQIVND (reference sequence). The CDR3 DNA is TGTGCCAGTAGTCTCCAGGGCTCTGGGGCCAACGTCCTGACTTTC. It encodes CASSLQGSGANVLTF.

This clone was found a few times. The chain carries TRBV6-1 and TRBJ2-7, with a weak D call TRBD2 (7 bases). This CDR3 has 12 amino acids. Germline values: CDR1 MNHNS, CDR2 SASEGT. Deletions cut 11 bases from V and 3 bases from J, with 14 bases between. CDR3 sequence (DNA): TGTGCCGGGGGGGGCGTTTTCTACGAGCAGTACTTC. Amino acids: CAGGGVFYEQYF.

The DNA of the CDR3 is TGTGCCAGCAGCCTAGGAGGTGGAATAGGCAACGAGCAGTACTTC. It codes for CASSLGGGIGNEQYF. The chain links TRBV11-1 to TRBJ2-7; D is perhaps TRBD2 (5 bases). V shed 5 bases and J shed 5 bases, with 19 bases lying between them. CDR1 is SGHAT and CDR2 is FQDESV in the germline V gene (reference sequence). The CDR3 runs 15 residues.

The chain carries TRBV2 and TRBJ2-7; TRBD1 matches at 8 bases. V shed 10 bases, J shed 3 bases, and the junction held 11 bases outside the gene matches. The CDR3 sequence is 14 residues long. Germline assignment: CDR1 SNHLY and CDR2 FYNNEI. The CDR3 nucleotides are TGTGCCACCGACAGGGGAAGATTTGACTACGAGCAGTACTTC. Translation gives CATDRGRFDYEQYF. The full variable domain, with the rest looked up from reference TRBV2 and TRBJ2-7, is EPEVTQTPSHQVTQMGQEVILRCVPISNHLYFYWYRQILGQKVEFLVSFYNNEISEKSEIFDDQFSVERPDGSNFTLKIRSTKLEDSAMYFCATDRGRFDYEQYFGPGTRLTVT.

This clone is a singleton in its sample. The chain combines TRBV5-4 with TRBJ1-1; 9 positions match TRBD1. The germline V gene encodes CDR1 SGHNT and CDR2 YYREEE (reference sequence). This CDR3 comprises 16 residues. V shed 3 bases, J shed 1 base, and the junction held 7 bases outside the gene matches. This CDR3 reads CASSSGDRAWNTEAFF. The CDR3 DNA sequence: TGTGCCAGCAGCTCAGGGGACAGGGCCTGGAACACTGAAGCTTTCTTT. Filled out from reference TRBV5-4 and TRBJ1-1, the complete variable domain reads ETGVTQSPTHLIKTRGQQVTLRCSSQSGHNTVSWYQQALGQGPQFIFQYYREEENGRGNFPPRFSGLQFPNYSSELNVNALELDDSALYLCASSSGDRAWNTEAFFGQGTRLTVV.

The rearrangement joins TRBV18 to TRBJ2-5; 12 bases agree with TRBD1. V lost 3 bases and J lost 5; bases outside the gene matches: 7. Germline CDR1 and CDR2: KGHSH and LQKENI. The CDR3 runs 16 residues. CDR3 in DNA: TGTGCCAGCTCACCTGCCGGGACAGGGGGCGAGGAGACCCAGTACTTC. Translating gives CASSPAGTGGEETQYF.

The chain is built from TRBV18 and TRBJ1-1; 7 bases line up with TRBD1. Germline V lookup: CDR1 KGHSH, CDR2 LQKENI. The CDR3 spans 17 residues. The V gene end was trimmed by 0 bases and the J gene end by 1 base; junction bases not matched to a gene: 8. CDR3 bases: TGTGCCAGCTCACCACCGGTCTCAGGGGGGACGAACACTGAAGCTTTCTTT. This gives the protein CASSPPVSGGTNTEAFF.

The chain carries TRBV5-1 and TRBJ2-1; 9 nucleotides agree with TRBD2. The length of the CDR3 is 14 residues. The V segment lost 5 bases and the J segment 12 bases; nucleotides outside the gene matches: 12. Germline V gene data show CDR1 as SGHRS and CDR2 as YFSETQ. CDR3 DNA: TGCGCCAGCAGGCGACTAGCGGAGGCCGGTGTGCAGTTCTTC. Amino acids: CASRRLAEAGVQFF.

The chain recombines TRBV19 with TRBJ1-1; maybe TRBD1 (6 bases). Germline lookup yields CDR1 LNHDA and CDR2 SQIVND (reference sequence). Trimming shortened V by 6 bases and J by 0 bases, and 11 bases separated the two germline ends. The CDR3 consists of 14 residues. The CDR3 nucleotides read TGTGCCAGTAGAGTAGGGGGGCTGAACACTGAAGCTTTCTTT. Amino acids: CASRVGGLNTEAFF.

Only one count was recorded for this clone. This chain joins TRBV27 and TRBJ1-1; D is unclear. This CDR3 has 16 amino acids. V was trimmed by 4 bases and J by 4 bases, leaving 19 bases between them. CDR1 and CDR2 from the germline V gene are MNHEY and SMNVEV (reference sequence). Here the CDR3 reads CASSSPYAGFPTEAFF. DNA for the CDR3: TGTGCCAGCAGTTCACCTTATGCGGGGTTCCCCACTGAAGCTTTCTTT.